A single T cell receptor beta chain is shown here with its context. This entry is derived from a study of blood T cell repertoires in COVID-19. Looking at the study overall: Samples came from the United States, Italy and Spain, spanning acute and convalescent COVID-19. PBMCs, B-cell-depleted T cells, or T cells were the source of the cDNA or gDNA that made up the material.

In the authors' workflow: Researchers report that nucleated cell counts were estimated from reference gene primer amplification. Profiled with immunoSEQ multiplex PCR; TCRdb holds only in-frame clones, not every one. D and trimming come from the DNA, and the V and J calls and clone size come from that table. The repertoire consists of hundreds of thousands of clones, with about nine tenths occurring once and the leading ten covering 2.2%. The specimen was peripheral blood. This TCR was sampled from a woman in her forties or fifties who had recovered from COVID-19.

The CDR3 DNA reads as TGTGCCAGCAGCCGACAGCACTCCTACGAGCAGTACTTC. This translates into CASSRQHSYEQYF. The gene calls are TRBV12-3 or TRBV12-4 and TRBJ2-7, with a possible D match to TRBD1 (5 bases). Trimming pared 6 bases from V and 0 bases from J, leaving 9 bases between. The CDR3 runs to 13 residues.